The 4 T cell receptor beta chains given below trace back to one sample, sequenced in a study of CD8 T cells in Susac syndrome. An input of 0.5 to 1 ug of RNA was subjected to reverse transcription using random hexamers. TCRdb re-called the immunoSEQ multiplex PCR reads with MiXCR, one entry per CDR3 protein. The repertoire has roughly 170,000 distinct CDR3 sequences, roughly 92% of them found once; the top ten carry under 0.095%. Sequences were obtained from CD4+ T cells from PBMCs. Every receptor here comes from a human donor with multiple sclerosis.

J is TRBJ2-5 and V is TRBV20-1, with 9 positions matching TRBD2. With 6 bases clipped from V and 3 bases from J, the junction kept 11 bases outside the gene matches. CDR1 DFQATT and CDR2 SNEGSKA come from the germline V gene (reference sequence). CDR3 length: 15 amino acids. CDR3 in amino acids: CSAPRVGGGEETQYF. The DNA of the CDR3 is TGCAGTGCCCCCCGAGTGGGCGGGGGGGAAGAGACCCAGTACTTC.

The chain combines TRBV29-1 with TRBJ2-3; the match to TRBD2 covers 9 bases. Germline V gene data show CDR1 as SQVTM and CDR2 as ANQGSEA. The CDR3 consists of 14 residues. Germline trimming cut 3 bases from V and 4 bases from J; bases unmatched to any gene: 5. CDR3 protein: CSVDASGTSDTQYF. The CDR3 region has the DNA TGCAGCGTTGACGCTAGCGGGACTTCAGATACGCAGTATTTT.

The chain recombines TRBV7-9 with TRBJ1-2, with 12 bases aligning to TRBD1. The J segment lost 4 bases and the V segment lost 6 bases, leaving 12 bases of the junction unmatched. This CDR3 spans 17 amino acids. Germline CDR1 and CDR2: SEHNR and FQNEAQ (reference sequence). The DNA for the CDR3 is TGTGCCAGCAGACCATCCGGGACAGGGGGCGGTGGCTATGGCTACACCTTC. Protein: CASRPSGTGGGGYGYTF.

This chain links TRBV6-5 with TRBJ2-7; 7 nucleotides match TRBD1. Germline lookup yields CDR1 MNHEY and CDR2 SVGAGI. The CDR3 totals 14 residues. Losses at the gene ends were 0 bases for V and 6 bases for J; bases not matched to a gene: 5. In DNA, the CDR3 is TGTGCCAGCAGTTACTCCGGGGCAGGGGGCGAGCAGTACTTC. It encodes CASSYSGAGGEQYF.